This record looks at one T cell receptor (beta chain) sequence and its context. The specificity of this receptor is unknown. Qualities for individual bases were not recorded, and no much larger clone is one base off. TCRbeta CDR3 regions were amplified from genomic DNA by means of the immunoSEQ Assay, a bias-controlled multiplex PCR. On the authors' methods: Nucleated cell counts per sample were estimated from amplification of reference gene primers within the assay. Sequence reads were collapsed and filtered to measure the absolute abundance of every unique TCRbeta CDR3 rearrangement. For each sample, productive Simpson clonality was calculated as the square root of Simpson's diversity index over productive rearrangements. TCRdb obtained this table from immuneACCESS and retained in-frame rearrangements with V and J assigned. These tables miss some clones; where compared with another copy, unresolved V genes account for less than half of the shortfall, and the remainder is unexplained. The DNA was the basis for D and trimming; V, J and clone size are from that table. The sample yields 25,000 or so clones; 85% to 90% were counted once. 7.6% of the sample is in the top ten clones.

The cysteine opens and the phenylalanine closes a CDR3 of 15 amino acids. The retained sequence is limited to the CDR3, 45 bases, with the frame set at the first base. The junction shows trimming of 7 bases on V and 5 bases on J, and the gene matches do not reach 14 bases of it. The germline V gene gives CDR1 as MNHEY and CDR2 as SVGAGI. The data derive from a study of blood T cell repertoires in COVID-19 (dated by TCRdb to the early 2020s). As for the study more broadly: Collaborator samples came from the United States, Italy and Spain and covered acute and convalescent phases of COVID-19. The prospective study material was composed of cDNA or gDNA derived from T cells, B-cell-depleted T cells, or PBMCs. The sample metadata nearly always contained a de-identified subject ID, COVID-19 status, age in years and sex. Where available, HLA class I and class II types were obtained from metadata supplied by the sample provider rather than from assay-based typing. Samples were obtained from the ongoing ImmuneRACE study (first 160 participants) and from 1,254 subjects provided by 6 global collaborators. Deeply sampled blood TCRbeta repertoires from subjects exposed to, actively infected with, or recovered from COVID-19 were included in the dataset. A freely available public database, intended as a resource for researchers studying the immune response to SARS-CoV-2, is where the repertoires were released. Study-level results and caveats: The quantity of clinical and demographic metadata differed by source and by participant and was supplied without curation.

Whole blood was collected in K2EDTA tubes by collaborating institutions according to the institutions' own protocols. For TCRbeta analysis, collaborator samples were shipped as frozen whole blood, as isolated PBMCs, or as DNA extracted from either sample type. The rearrangement joined TRBV6-5 to TRBJ2-7, with 7 bases matching TRBD1. The source is a human donor in a cohort sampled during active COVID-19. Input material: peripheral blood. The CDR3 sequence is CASTTSATGRDEQYF. The nucleotide sequence reads as follows: TGTGCCAGCACCACATCTGCGACAGGGCGGGACGAGCAGTACTTC.